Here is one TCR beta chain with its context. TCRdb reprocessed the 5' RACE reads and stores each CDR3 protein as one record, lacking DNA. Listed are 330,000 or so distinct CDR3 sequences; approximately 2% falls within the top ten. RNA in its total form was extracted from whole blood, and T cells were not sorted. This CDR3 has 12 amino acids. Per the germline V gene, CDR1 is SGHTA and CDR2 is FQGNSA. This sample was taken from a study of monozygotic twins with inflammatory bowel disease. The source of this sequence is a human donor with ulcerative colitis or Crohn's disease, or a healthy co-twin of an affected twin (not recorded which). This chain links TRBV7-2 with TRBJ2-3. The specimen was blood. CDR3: CASSLHTDTQYF.